This TCR beta chain derives from a study of Graves' ophthalmopathy and Graves' hyperthyroidism. Study results and limitations: Blood was where most expanded thyroid clonotypes above 0.001 frequency also turned up.

The sequenced template was RNA, covering the TCR beta CDR3 region. A first-round RT-PCR used HTBI primers, followed by a second-round multiplex PCR. TCRdb re-called the multiplex PCR reads through MiXCR, storing one row per CDR3 protein. Counted here are some 520,000 distinct CDR3 sequences, approximately 15% occurring once; the ten biggest clones make up approximately 9.8%. This clonotype came up many times. What it binds is not known. The CDR3 contains 17 residues. Trimming cost V 1 base and J 3 bases, with 16 bases left between them. CDR1 and CDR2 from the germline V gene are SNHLY and FYNNEI. J is TRBJ1-5 and V is TRBV2, with D perhaps matching TRBD1 (6 bases). Sequenced input: blood. The sequence was collected from a woman younger than 45 with Graves' ophthalmopathy. CDR3 coding DNA: TGTGCCAGCAGTGAAGAGGCAGGGGCCGATGACAATCAGCCCCAGCATTTT. Encoded protein: CASSEEAGADDNQPQHF.